This is a list of T cell receptor beta chains from one sample in a study of cytomegalovirus exposure and HLA in healthy donors. Profiling relied on immunoSEQ multiplex PCR, and the TCRdb table lists in-frame clones only, not all of them. Of tens of thousands of clones in the sample, 93% were seen once. The material sequenced was PBMCs. The receptors stem from a woman aged 25 to 39 in good health and CMV-seropositive. CDR3s include the opening cysteine and the closing phenylalanine or tryptophan. A D gene is named only where the DNA matches it firmly. The size of a clone is reported for some rows only, either as once, few or many, or as a class for expanded clones.

D: -; J: TRBJ1-2; V: TRBV10-1; size: -; CDR3: CASSPREGLGYTF; DNA: TGCGCCAGCAGCCCGAGGGAGGGACTCGGCTACACCTTC
D: -; J: TRBJ2-7; V: TRBV29-1; size: -; CDR3: CSVEARGPTYEQYF; DNA: TGCAGCGTTGAGGCCAGGGGACCTACCTACGAGCAGTACTTC
D: -; J: TRBJ1-5; V: TRBV30; size: -; CDR3: CAWSADGNSNQPQHF; DNA: TGTGCCTGGAGTGCGGACGGGAATAGCAATCAGCCCCAGCATTTT
D: TRBD2; J: TRBJ2-1; V: TRBV2; size: -; CDR3: CASSEIGTRGHNEQFF; DNA: TGTGCCAGCAGTGAAATCGGGACTAGAGGCCACAATGAGCAGTTCTTC
D: -; J: TRBJ1-1; V: TRBV7-2; size: -; CDR3: CASSYSGGRLMNTEAFF; DNA: TGTGCCAGCAGTTACTCTGGGGGGAGACTTATGAACACTGAAGCTTTCTTT
D: TRBD2; J: TRBJ2-3; V: TRBV28; size: few; CDR3: CASSPIAGGTDTQYF; DNA: TGTGCCAGCAGTCCAATAGCGGGAGGGACAGATACGCAGTATTTT
D: -; J: TRBJ2-5; V: TRBV18; size: -; CDR3: CASSRQQETQYF; DNA: TGTGCCAGCTCACGACAGCAAGAGACCCAGTACTTC
D: -; J: TRBJ2-1; V: TRBV11-2; size: once; CDR3: CASSTIAGSSIEQFF; DNA: TGTGCCAGCAGTACTATCGCCGGGAGCTCTATTGAGCAGTTCTTC
D: TRBD2; J: TRBJ2-1; V: TRBV5-6; size: -; CDR3: CASSSPGLAGRNEQFF; DNA: TGTGCCAGCAGCTCCCCGGGACTAGCGGGACGTAATGAGCAGTTCTTC
D: TRBD2; J: TRBJ2-3; V: TRBV10-3; size: -; CDR3: CAISAAGVDTQYF; DNA: TGTGCCATCAGTGCAGCGGGAGTGGATACGCAGTATTTT
D: -; J: TRBJ2-5; V: TRBV21-1; size: -; CDR3: CASSKVGGSYQETQYF; DNA: TGTGCCAGCAGCAAAGTCGGGGGTTCGTACCAAGAGACCCAGTACTTC
D: -; J: TRBJ2-3; V: TRBV6-1; size: -; CDR3: CASRTTSGDTQYF; DNA: TGTGCCAGCAGGACCACAAGCGGGGATACGCAGTATTTT
D: TRBD2; J: TRBJ2-2; V: TRBV11-2; size: few; CDR3: CASSLGELAGSGELFF; DNA: TGTGCCAGCAGCTTAGGTGAACTAGCGGGATCCGGGGAGCTGTTTTTT
D: TRBD1; J: TRBJ1-3; V: TRBV11-2; size: -; CDR3: CASSLRQGSGNTIYF; DNA: TGTGCCAGCAGCTTACGACAGGGCTCTGGAAACACCATATATTTT
D: -; J: TRBJ1-2; V: TRBV5-4; size: -; CDR3: CASSLARDTGYTF; DNA: TGTGCCAGCAGCTTGGCCCGGGACACTGGCTACACCTTC
D: -; J: TRBJ1-5; V: TRBV5-6; size: -; CDR3: CASSFGGLWGNQPQHF; DNA: TGTGCCAGCAGCTTTGGAGGGCTTTGGGGCAATCAGCCCCAGCATTTT
D: TRBD2; J: TRBJ2-5; V: TRBV11-3; size: -; CDR3: CASSLGTSGTQETQYF; DNA: TGTGCCAGCAGCTTAGGCACTAGCGGGACCCAAGAGACCCAGTACTTC
D: -; J: TRBJ2-3; V: TRBV29-1; size: -; CDR3: CSVAMVVSADTQYF; DNA: TGCAGCGTTGCGATGGTTGTGTCAGCAGATACGCAGTATTTT
D: -; J: TRBJ2-7; V: TRBV7-2; size: -; CDR3: CASSPSSLYEQYF; DNA: TGTGCCAGCAGCCCCTCTTCCCTCTACGAGCAGTACTTC
D: -; J: TRBJ2-1; V: TRBV4-3; size: once; CDR3: CASSQNPGSYNEQFF; DNA: TGCGCCAGCAGTCAGAATCCCGGGTCCTACAATGAGCAGTTCTTC
D: -; J: TRBJ2-4; V: TRBV7-6; size: -; CDR3: CASSLYPGDIQYF; DNA: TGTGCCAGCAGCTTATACCCGGGGGACATTCAGTACTTC
D: -; J: TRBJ2-7; V: TRBV7-9; size: -; CDR3: CASSTYYEQYF; DNA: TGTGCCAGCAGCACCTACTACGAGCAGTACTTC
D: TRBD2; J: TRBJ2-7; V: TRBV5-4; size: -; CDR3: CASSLVGTSGSYEQYF; DNA: TGTGCCAGCAGCTTGGTGGGGACTAGCGGTTCCTACGAGCAGTACTTC
D: TRBD2; J: TRBJ2-7; V: TRBV7-2; size: -; CDR3: CASRQSPGLATYEQYF; DNA: TGTGCCAGCAGACAATCCCCGGGACTAGCGACTTACGAGCAGTACTTC
D: -; J: TRBJ1-2; V: TRBV6-5; size: -; CDR3: CASSYSRGGGDGYTF; DNA: TGTGCCAGCAGTTACTCGCGAGGTGGAGGAGATGGCTACACCTTC
D: -; J: TRBJ2-2; V: TRBV4-1; size: -; CDR3: CASSQERVTGELFF; DNA: TGCGCCAGCAGCCAAGAGAGGGTGACCGGGGAGCTGTTTTTT
D: TRBD2; J: TRBJ2-7; V: TRBV19; size: -; CDR3: CASSVVPATSGNYEQYF; DNA: TGTGCCAGTAGTGTGGTTCCAGCGACTAGCGGGAACTACGAGCAGTACTTC